A selection of T cell receptor beta chains follows, all from one sample in a study of T cell responses to AZD1222 COVID-19 vaccine. This table comes from immunoSEQ multiplex PCR, and its TCRdb copy is limited to in-frame clones, with some not included. The sample carries 150,000 or so clones, about 92% recorded once. The starting material was peripheral blood, obtained on day 0 of AZD1222 vaccination. The origin of the receptors is an adult in good health. Both conserved end residues are part of each CDR3. A D gene is named only where the DNA matches it firmly. Not every row has a clone size; where given, it reads once, few, many or a size class.

size,J,D,V,CDR3,DNA
NA,TRBJ1-2,NA,TRBV27,CASSFASNYGYTF,TGTGCCAGCAGTTTTGCGTCGAACTATGGCTACACCTTC
NA,TRBJ1-1,TRBD1,TRBV27,CASSRAPGGMAEAFF,TGTGCCAGCAGCCGTGCGCCAGGGGGGATGGCTGAAGCTTTCTTT
NA,TRBJ2-1,NA,TRBV11-3,CASSLGTPGNEQFF,TGTGCCAGCAGCTTAGGGACTCCGGGCAATGAGCAGTTCTTC
NA,TRBJ2-3,TRBD2,TRBV10-3,CAISERGLAEQYF,TGTGCCATCAGTGAGAGGGGACTAGCGGAGCAGTATTTT
NA,TRBJ1-2,NA,TRBV5-1,CASSFDWGDGYTF,TGCGCCAGCAGCTTTGACTGGGGGGATGGCTACACCTTC
NA,TRBJ1-2,NA,TRBV13,CASSLGGTEYGYTF,TGTGCCAGCAGCTTAGGGGGGACCGAATATGGCTACACCTTC
few,TRBJ2-1,TRBD2,TRBV5-4,CASGYWRGGSYNEQFF,TGTGCCAGCGGCTATTGGCGGGGGGGCTCCTACAATGAGCAGTTCTTC
NA,TRBJ2-7,NA,TRBV29-1,CSVVTGSSQQYF,TGCAGCGTTGTGACAGGCTCGTCCCAGCAGTACTTC
NA,TRBJ1-4,NA,TRBV6-1,CASSEASGVLNEKLFF,TGTGCCAGCAGTGAAGCGTCCGGGGTTCTGAATGAAAAACTGTTTTTT
NA,TRBJ2-1,NA,TRBV11-2,CASSAGAWSYNEQFF,TGTGCCAGCAGCGCGGGGGCCTGGTCCTACAATGAGCAGTTCTTC
NA,TRBJ1-1,TRBD1,TRBV5-1,CASSAGQARTEAFF,TGCGCCAGCAGCGCCGGACAGGCGCGAACTGAAGCTTTCTTT
few,TRBJ1-2,TRBD1,TRBV7-3,CASSPSGGLWNYGYTF,TGTGCCAGCAGCCCCTCAGGGGGTTTATGGAACTATGGCTACACCTTC
NA,TRBJ1-1,NA,TRBV6-5,CASSNVGGYTEAFF,TGTGCCAGCAGTAACGTCGGGGGGTACACTGAAGCTTTCTTT
NA,TRBJ2-5,TRBD2,TRBV6-6,CASSPGLAGSWETQYF,TGTGCCAGCAGTCCCGGACTAGCGGGGTCTTGGGAGACCCAGTACTTC
NA,TRBJ1-3,NA,TRBV5-1,CASSLVTGSSGNTIYF,TGCGCCAGCAGCTTAGTGACGGGAAGCTCTGGAAACACCATATATTTT
NA,TRBJ2-7,TRBD2,TRBV6-2/TRBV6-3,CASSWGGEIDEQYF,TGTGCCAGCAGTTGGGGAGGGGAGATCGACGAGCAGTACTTC
NA,TRBJ1-5,TRBD1,TRBV27,CASSLTTGLHQPQHF,TGTGCCAGCAGTTTAACGACAGGGTTGCATCAGCCCCAGCATTTT
NA,TRBJ1-6,NA,TRBV10-1,CASSEGLPFLGSPLHF,TGCGCCAGCAGTGAAGGACTCCCCTTTTTGGGTTCACCCCTCCACTTT
few,TRBJ1-1,NA,TRBV28,CASSYTENTEAFF,TGTGCCAGCAGTTACACAGAGAACACTGAAGCTTTCTTT
NA,TRBJ1-5,NA,TRBV28,CASSFLTDPSNQPQHF,TGTGCCAGCAGTTTCTTGACAGACCCTAGCAATCAGCCCCAGCATTTT
NA,TRBJ1-1,NA,TRBV12-5,CASGPSLNTEAFF,TGTGCTAGTGGCCCGAGCCTAAACACTGAAGCTTTCTTT
NA,TRBJ1-2,NA,TRBV11-2,CASSLTSADRYTF,TGTGCCAGCAGCTTGACGTCCGCCGATCGCTACACCTTC
NA,TRBJ1-1,NA,TRBV7-8,CASSQRNTEAFF,TGTGCCAGCAGCCAGAGGAACACTGAAGCTTTCTTT
NA,TRBJ2-7,NA,TRBV11-2,CASSSTHSYEQYF,TGTGCCAGCAGCTCGACTCACTCCTACGAGCAGTACTTC
NA,TRBJ1-3,TRBD1,TRBV4-2,CASSQPGQAVSGNTIYF,TGTGCCAGCAGCCAACCGGGACAGGCGGTGTCTGGAAACACCATATATTTT
NA,TRBJ2-7,NA,TRBV2,CASSMIYEQYF,TGTGCCAGCAGTATGATCTACGAGCAGTACTTC
NA,TRBJ2-7,TRBD2,TRBV7-8,CASSYSSGGAPEQYF,TGTGCCAGCAGCTACTCTAGCGGGGGGGCCCCCGAGCAGTACTTC
NA,TRBJ2-2,NA,TRBV12-3/TRBV12-4,CASSLQRTGELFF,TGTGCCAGCAGTTTACAAAGAACCGGGGAGCTGTTTTTT
NA,TRBJ2-1,NA,TRBV7-2,CASSLAAYNEQFF,TGTGCCAGCAGCTTAGCGGCCTACAATGAGCAGTTCTTC
NA,TRBJ1-1,NA,TRBV29-1,CSVDKGYSKHTEAFF,TGCAGCGTCGACAAAGGCTACAGCAAGCACACTGAAGCTTTCTTT
NA,TRBJ2-1,NA,TRBV5-3,CARSKGGKFGNEQFF,TGTGCCAGAAGCAAGGGGGGGAAGTTTGGCAATGAGCAGTTCTTC
NA,TRBJ2-3,NA,TRBV7-2,CASSPRWLSSTDTQYF,TGTGCCAGCAGCCCCCGGTGGCTATCGAGCACAGATACGCAGTATTTT
NA,TRBJ2-7,NA,TRBV11-1,CASSLESSYEQYF,TGTGCCAGCAGCTTAGAAAGCTCCTACGAGCAGTACTTC
NA,TRBJ1-5,NA,TRBV7-9,CASSSGTPWGNQPQHF,TGTGCCAGCAGCTCCGGGACGCCTTGGGGCAATCAGCCCCAGCATTTT
once,TRBJ2-3,NA,TRBV7-9,CASSSTTGSLRADTQYF,TGTGCCAGCAGTTCTACGACAGGATCGTTAAGAGCAGATACGCAGTATTTT
NA,TRBJ2-7,NA,TRBV6-6,CASSRYTASSYSYEQYF,TGTGCCAGCAGTCGATACACCGCTTCCTCGTACTCCTACGAGCAGTACTTC
NA,TRBJ2-7,NA,TRBV19,CASSQGVGSYEQYF,TGTGCCAGTTCTCAAGGGGTCGGTTCTTACGAGCAGTACTTC